A selection of T cell receptor beta chains follows, all from one sample in a study of blood T cell repertoires in COVID-19. The data were produced by immunoSEQ multiplex PCR, yet TCRdb's version contains in-frame clones alone and is incomplete. The table has some 280,000 clones, around nine tenths seen once. Sequences were obtained from peripheral blood. These receptors came from a woman between 40 and 50 years old who had recovered from COVID-19. Both conserved end residues are part of each CDR3. A D gene is named only where the DNA matches it firmly. Size is omitted from some rows. Given values are once, few, many or a class for expanded clones.

J gene | clone size | V gene | D gene | CDR3 DNA | CDR3 protein
TRBJ2-1 | once | TRBV30 | TRBD2 | TGTGCCTGGAGTGTAGGCGGGAGCTTCAACAATGAGCAGTTCTTC | CAWSVGGSFNNEQFF
TRBJ2-1 | . | TRBV2 | TRBD1 | TGTGCCAGCAGTGTTATGGCAGGGGGCTCCTATGAGCAGTTCTTC | CASSVMAGGSYEQFF
TRBJ2-2 | . | TRBV7-9 | TRBD2 | TGTGCCAGCACCCATCCTGGCGGGAGGGACACCGGGGAGCTGTTTTTT | CASTHPGGRDTGELFF
TRBJ1-1 | . | TRBV18 | TRBD1 | TGTGCCAGCTCACCACCCGGGACAGTTGAAGCTTTCTTT | CASSPPGTVEAFF
TRBJ2-7 | . | TRBV6-5 | TRBD2 | TGTGCCAGCAATGGGGGAGGGGACGAGCAGTACTTC | CASNGGGDEQYF
TRBJ2-7 | . | TRBV5-1 | TRBD2 | TGCGCCAGCAGCTTGGATAGCGGGAACAACGAGCAGTACTTC | CASSLDSGNNEQYF
TRBJ2-7 | . | TRBV19 | TRBD1 | TGTGCCAGCCGTCAGGGGGCCAACTCTTACGAGCAGTACTTC | CASRQGANSYEQYF
TRBJ2-1 | . | TRBV9 | TRBD1 | TGTGCCAGCAGTGCCGGGACAGATCCCTACAATGAGCAGTTCTTC | CASSAGTDPYNEQFF
TRBJ2-7 | . | TRBV19 | . | TGTGCCAGTAGTATCTCTTCGAGCTCCTACGAGCAGTACTTC | CASSISSSSYEQYF
TRBJ2-7 | . | TRBV6-2/TRBV6-3 | . | TGTGCCAGCAGTTACTGGTGGCAGGACTACGAGCAGTACTTC | CASSYWWQDYEQYF
TRBJ2-2 | once | TRBV7-8 | TRBD2 | TGTGCCAGCAGTACGGGACTAGCGACCGGGGAGCTGTTTTTT | CASSTGLATGELFF
TRBJ2-1 | . | TRBV12-3/TRBV12-4 | . | TGTGCCAGCAGGAAGGGGGTTTACAATGAGCAGTTCTTC | CASRKGVYNEQFF
TRBJ1-4 | . | TRBV7-9 | TRBD1 | TGTGCCAGCAGCCAACCCAGGGGGGAATCAACTAATGAAAAACTGTTTTTT | CASSQPRGESTNEKLFF
TRBJ2-3 | . | TRBV11-2 | . | TGTGCCAGCAGCTTAGGTACAGGCCCTAGCACAGATACGCAGTATTTT | CASSLGTGPSTDTQYF
TRBJ2-1 | . | TRBV5-8 | TRBD1 | TGTGCCAGCAGCTTGGGGGGGACAGTATACAATGAGCAGTTCTTC | CASSLGGTVYNEQFF
TRBJ2-1 | . | TRBV30 | TRBD2 | TGTGCCTGGAGTCCTAGCGGGGGCAGCTCCTACAATGAGCAGTTCTTC | CAWSPSGGSSYNEQFF
TRBJ2-1 | . | TRBV4-2 | . | TGTGCCAGCAGCCAAGGGCTAGCTAATTACAATGAGCAGTTCTTC | CASSQGLANYNEQFF
TRBJ2-7 | . | TRBV3-1/TRBV3-2 | TRBD2 | TGTGCCAGCAGCCCTCTGGGGACTAGCGGGGGCCTCGAGCAGTACTTC | CASSPLGTSGGLEQYF
TRBJ2-7 | . | TRBV10-3 | TRBD1 | TGTGCCTCCGCGGCGACAGGGGTCTCCTACGAGCAGTACTTC | CASAATGVSYEQYF
TRBJ2-1 | . | TRBV7-3 | TRBD2 | TGTGCCAGCAGCTGGAGCGGGGCGAACAATGAGCAGTTCTTC | CASSWSGANNEQFF
TRBJ1-4 | once | TRBV5-1 | . | TGCGCCAGCAGTCTGGCGGGGGGGCCCCGCGGGAATGAAAAACTGTTTTTT | CASSLAGGPRGNEKLFF
TRBJ2-1 | . | TRBV9 | TRBD1 | TGTGCCAGCACCGCGCGACAGGGGAGCTCCTACAATGAGCAGTTCTTC | CASTARQGSSYNEQFF
TRBJ2-7 | . | TRBV11-3 | . | TGTGCCAGCAGCTTGGTAGCGTTAGGCGAGCAGTACTTC | CASSLVALGEQYF
TRBJ1-1 | . | TRBV18 | TRBD1 | TGTGCCAGCTCTGGGACAGGACTTAACACTGAAGCTTTCTTT | CASSGTGLNTEAFF
TRBJ1-1 | . | TRBV27 | TRBD1 | TGTGCCAGCAGTTTTACCGGGACAGGGGGCGCGGTCACTGAAGCTTTCTTT | CASSFTGTGGAVTEAFF
TRBJ2-3 | once | TRBV30 | . | TGTGCCTGGAGTGGTGTACAGGGGGGGAGCACAGATACGCAGTATTTT | CAWSGVQGGSTDTQYF
TRBJ2-1 | . | TRBV19 | . | TGTGCCAGTAGTCCCCGACTTCTAAACAATGAGCAGTTCTTC | CASSPRLLNNEQFF
TRBJ1-2 | . | TRBV7-9 | TRBD1 | TGTGCCAGCAGCTTAGGGGGACAGGGAAGAGAGCCTAGCTATGGCTACACCTTC | CASSLGGQGREPSYGYTF
TRBJ2-3 | . | TRBV15 | TRBD1 | TGTGCCACCAGCAACGACAGGGATGTCACAGATACGCAGTATTTT | CATSNDRDVTDTQYF
TRBJ1-2 | . | TRBV14 | . | TGTGCCAGCAGCCAAGGACAGTTAGGCGGCTACACCTTC | CASSQGQLGGYTF
TRBJ2-7 | . | TRBV7-9 | . | TGTGCCAGCAGCCCGGGGGTTTCGGGCGAGCAGTACTTC | CASSPGVSGEQYF
TRBJ1-5 | few | TRBV19 | . | TGTGCCAGTGGGGGGACCGGGGGCAATCAGCCCCAGCATTTT | CASGGTGGNQPQHF
TRBJ1-1 | . | TRBV7-9 | . | TGTGCCAGCAGCGCAGTTACAGCGAACACTGAAGCTTTCTTT | CASSAVTANTEAFF
TRBJ1-1 | . | TRBV6-6 | . | TGTGCCAGCAGTTACAACAGGGTAACGAACACTGAAGCTTTCTTT | CASSYNRVTNTEAFF
TRBJ2-7 | . | TRBV7-9 | . | TGTGCCAGCACTGCTTCGGAAGGGGCCTACGAGCAGTACTTC | CASTASEGAYEQYF
TRBJ2-1 | . | TRBV7-3 | TRBD1 | TGTGCCAGCAGCGTCAACCCCGGGACAGGGTACTACAATGAGCAGTTCTTC | CASSVNPGTGYYNEQFF
TRBJ2-2 | . | TRBV4-2 | TRBD2 | TGTGCCAGCAGCCAAACAGAGGGCGGGAGAGGAGGCACCGGGGAGCTGTTTTTT | CASSQTEGGRGGTGELFF